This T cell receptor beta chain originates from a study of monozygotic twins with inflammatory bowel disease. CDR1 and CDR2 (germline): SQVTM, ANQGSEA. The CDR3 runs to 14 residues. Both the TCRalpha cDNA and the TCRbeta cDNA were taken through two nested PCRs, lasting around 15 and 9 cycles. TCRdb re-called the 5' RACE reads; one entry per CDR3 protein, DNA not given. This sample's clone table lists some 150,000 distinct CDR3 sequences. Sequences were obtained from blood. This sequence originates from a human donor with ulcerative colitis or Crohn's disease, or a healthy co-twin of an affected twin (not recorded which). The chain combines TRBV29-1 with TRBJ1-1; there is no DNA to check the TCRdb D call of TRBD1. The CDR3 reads CSVETGSRGDVAFF. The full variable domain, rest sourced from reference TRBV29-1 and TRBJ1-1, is SAVISQKPSRDICQRGTSLTIQCQVDSQVTMMFWYRQQPGQSLTLIATANQGSEATYESGFVIDKFPISRPNLTFSTLTVSNMSPEDSSIYLCSVETGSRGDVAFFGQGTRLTVV.